This TCR beta chain was observed in a study of graft-versus-host responses after intestinal transplantation. Study at large: Once they had received anti-thymocyte globulin induction, all recipients took tacrolimus and steroids for approximately 3 years.

Study-wide findings and caveats: Allograft clonal ratios (graft-versus-host to host-versus-graft) were high in patients who had graft-donor T cell macrochimerism. Early post-transplant HvG declines were associated with peak circulating GvH clone levels.

The CDR3 covers 14 residues. Germline-derived CDR1 and CDR2 are LGHNT and FRNRAP. V dropped 3 bases and J dropped 0 bases, with 9 bases sitting between them. Details on this clone: Its specificity is unknown.

Measured with immunoSEQ multiplex PCR; TCRdb has only the in-frame clones, and not every one. The sample consists of about 15,000 clones, 70% to 85% of them appearing once. Tissue processing of the graft released intraepithelial and lamina propria lymphocytes from it. The material was ileum tissue, obtained 14 days after transplant. The source is a human patient who received an intestinal transplant, so some T cells may come from the graft donor. The rearrangement joins TRBV12-5 to TRBJ2-7, with D possibly being TRBD1 or TRBD2 (5 bases each). The CDR3, as DNA: TGTGCTAGTGGTTTTTGGGGGACCTCCTACGAGCAGTACTTC. Its protein is CASGFWGTSYEQYF.